These 16 T cell receptor beta chains came from one sample sequenced in a study of T cell responses to AZD1222 COVID-19 vaccine. TCRdb's table, derived via immunoSEQ multiplex PCR, lists solely in-frame clones and lacks some. The sample has approximately 110,000 clones, less than 90% seen once. The material sequenced was peripheral blood, taken on day 0 of AZD1222 vaccination. These receptors were taken from an adult in good health.

The V call is TRBV6-2 or TRBV6-3, the J call TRBJ1-2; D remains ambiguous. The CDR3 length is 14 residues. In germline, CDR1 is MNHEY, CDR2 SVGEGT. Trimming took 2 bases from V and 10 from J, leaving 17 bases between them. In DNA, the CDR3 is TGTGCCAGCAGTTACAACCGGGCCCGGACGTCCTACACCTTC. Protein: CASSYNRARTSYTF.

The rearrangement links TRBV7-9 to TRBJ2-5; 10 bases align to TRBD1. CDR3 size: 15 residues. From germline, CDR1 is SEHNR and CDR2 FQNEAQ (reference sequence). J lost 5 bases, V lost 5 bases, and 8 bases had no gene match. The CDR3 loop is CASSVQGQGSETQYF. CDR3 nucleotides: TGTGCCAGCAGCGTACAGGGACAGGGGTCGGAGACCCAGTACTTC.

V gene TRBV6-5 combines with J gene TRBJ2-3, with D possibly matching TRBD2 (6 bases). CDR1 MNHEY and CDR2 SVGAGI come from the germline V gene. Trimming shortened V by 0 bases and J by 2 bases, and 12 bases separated the two germline ends. This CDR3 has 16 amino acids. CDR3 protein: CASSYSRAGTTDTQYF. The CDR3, as DNA: TGTGCCAGCAGTTACTCCAGGGCGGGGACCACAGATACGCAGTATTTT.

CDR3 nucleotide sequence: TGTGCCAGCAGCTTAGAGATGGGACACTGGAAGGAGACCCAGTACTTC. This gives the protein CASSLEMGHWKETQYF. This chain uses TRBV7-7 with TRBJ2-5, with TRBD1 as a possible D gene (6 bases). The CDR3 contains 16 residues. Trimming took off 1 base at V and 5 bases at J, with 17 bases between the two ends. Germline values: CDR1 SSHAT, CDR2 FNYEAQ (reference sequence).

The chain employs TRBV9 and TRBJ2-1; 9 bases agree with TRBD1. The junction had 6 bases not matched to a gene; V was cut back by 4 bases and J by 7 bases. The CDR3 has 14 residues. Germline CDR1 and CDR2: SGDLS and YYNGEE. The CDR3 DNA follows: TGTGCCAGCAGCCCACGGACAGGGGATAATGAGCAGTTCTTC. It is translated as CASSPRTGDNEQFF.

V usage is TRBV18 and J usage is TRBJ2-5; D is uncertain. Trimming pared 3 bases from V and 2 bases from J, leaving 7 bases between. The CDR3 is 13 residues long. Germline V gene sequence: CDR1 KGHSH, CDR2 LQKENI. The CDR3 protein is CASSPAIQETQYF. The DNA for the CDR3 is TGTGCCAGCTCACCTGCCATACAAGAGACCCAGTACTTC.

The V call is TRBV7-2, the J call TRBJ2-5; 10 positions agree with TRBD2. V lost 1 base and J lost 11; bases outside the gene matches: 10. CDR1 and CDR2 from the germline V gene are SGHTA and FQGNSA. This CDR3 has 15 amino acids. DNA of the CDR3: TGTGCCAGCAGCTTAGATGCTAGCGGGAGCGGCACGCAGTACTTC. Residues: CASSLDASGSGTQYF.

The chain employs TRBV3-1 (or the pseudogene TRBV3-2) and TRBJ2-2, with D tentatively TRBD1 or TRBD2 (5 bases each). This CDR3 is built from 16 residues. Trimming pared 4 bases from V and 2 bases from J, leaving 14 bases between. CDR1 is LGHDT and CDR2 is YNNKEL in the germline V gene (reference sequence). The CDR3 nucleotides are TGTGCCAGCAGCCGTCACGGGGCTGGAAACACCGGGGAGCTGTTTTTT. It encodes CASSRHGAGNTGELFF.

A single count supports this clone. V usage is TRBV7-9 and J usage is TRBJ2-7; 11 bases map to TRBD1. The germline V gene encodes CDR1 SEHNR and CDR2 FQNEAQ (reference sequence). The CDR3 runs to 15 residues. Trimming removed 1 base from V and 5 bases from J; junction bases left unmatched: 4. The CDR3 reads CASSLGTGGVNEQYF. The CDR3 coding sequence is TGTGCCAGCAGCTTAGGGACAGGGGGCGTGAACGAGCAGTACTTC. Complete variable domain (other parts from reference TRBV7-9 and TRBJ2-7): DTGVSQNPRHKITKRGQNVTFRCDPISEHNRLYWYRQTLGQGPEFLTYFQNEAQLEKSRLLSDRFSAERPKGSFSTLEIQRTEQGDSAMYLCASSLGTGGVNEQYFGPGTRLTVT.

The gene calls are TRBV6-6 and TRBJ1-2; D perhaps matches TRBD1 (5 bases). Germline V gene sequence: CDR1 MNHNY, CDR2 SVGAGI (reference sequence). This CDR3 comprises 16 residues. V was pared by 2 bases and J by 6 bases, with 19 bases between. CDR3 loop: CASSYATLYRGDGYTF. DNA of the CDR3: TGTGCCAGCAGTTACGCAACCCTTTATAGGGGAGATGGCTACACCTTC.

The CDR3 DNA follows: TGTGCCAGCAGTGTAGGGGGCAGCCACAATGAGCAGTTCTTC. Its protein is CASSVGGSHNEQFF. V is TRBV27 and J is TRBJ2-1; TRBD1 matches at 7 bases. The trim removed 5 bases at V and 5 bases at J, leaving 6 bases unmatched. Germline lookup yields CDR1 MNHEY and CDR2 SMNVEV (reference sequence). The CDR3 has 14 amino acids.

The chain links TRBV10-3 to TRBJ1-1; the match to TRBD1 covers 9 bases. The V and J ends lost 8 bases and 7 bases, in that order; junction bases with no gene match: 8. Germline V lookup: CDR1 ENHRY, CDR2 SYGVKD. The CDR3 consists of 13 residues. In DNA form, the CDR3 reads TGTGCCATCCAACGGGACAGGGTTAATGAAGCTTTCTTT. It specifies CAIQRDRVNEAFF.

This clone was detected a few times. V and J are TRBV10-3 and TRBJ1-1; D is ambiguous. V lost 5 bases and J lost 6, with 13 bases in between. CDR1 ENHRY and CDR2 SYGVKD come from the germline V gene. CDR3 length equals 13 residues. CDR3 in DNA: TGTGCCATCAGTCCCGGGCTGGTCCCTGAAGCTTTCTTT. Protein sequence: CAISPGLVPEAFF.

This chain connects TRBV14 to TRBJ1-6, with 7 nucleotides matching TRBD1. Germline-derived CDR1 and CDR2 are SGHDN and FVKESK. The trim removed 0 bases at V and 8 bases at J, leaving 1 base unmatched. The CDR3 length is 14 residues. This CDR3 is CASSQDQGDSPLHF. CDR3 DNA: TGTGCCAGCAGCCAAGATCAGGGGGATTCACCCCTCCACTTT.

V and J are TRBV7-2 and TRBJ2-7, with 7 bases fitting TRBD1. Germline values: CDR1 SGHTA, CDR2 FQGNSA. Unmatched junction bases numbered 6, after V lost 4 bases and J lost 0 bases. The CDR3 length is 15 residues. The CDR3: CASSSAGGPSYEQYF. The CDR3 DNA reads TGTGCCAGCAGCTCCGCAGGGGGTCCCTCCTACGAGCAGTACTTC.

This chain joins TRBV27 and TRBJ2-7; D remains ambiguous. Trimming pared 5 bases from V and 0 bases from J, leaving 2 bases between. CDR1 and CDR2 from the germline V gene are MNHEY and SMNVEV (reference sequence). The CDR3 spans 11 residues. Here the CDR3 reads CASSTSYEQYF. The CDR3, as DNA: TGTGCCAGCAGTACCTCCTACGAGCAGTACTTC.